This T cell receptor beta chain was sequenced during a study of cytomegalovirus exposure and HLA in healthy donors. General observations from the study: A previous analysis found most TCR beta V segments productive roughly 87% or roughly 30% of the time. Among TCR beta chains of equal frequency, HLA-associated ones were more clonally expanded in a later analysis. Accurate prediction of HLA-A and HLA-B alleles (for most subjects) was reportedly achieved from TCR beta sequences.

CDR1 is MDHEN and CDR2 is SYDVKM in the germline V gene. This CDR3 region has 14 residues. This clone was recorded a few times. The antigen is unknown. Vbeta (60) and Jbeta (13) primers were used in the PCR. Produced via immunoSEQ multiplex PCR; TCRdb's table is partial and in-frame only. The table shows about 110,000 clones, with more than 65% occurring only once. This sequence joins TRBV28 and TRBJ2-5, with a possible D match to TRBD2 (5 bases). Matching the DNA end better, TRBJ2-7 makes the J call doubtful. Specimen: PBMCs. This TCR derives from a male donor in good health and CMV-seronegative. The CDR3 region is CASSLSGYIYEQYF. In nucleotides, the CDR3 is TGTGCCAGCAGTCTCTCGGGGTATATCTACGAGCAGTACTTC.